This T cell receptor beta chain was obtained from a study of blood T cell repertoires in COVID-19. On the study more broadly: Samples taken during acute and convalescent COVID-19 were collected in the United States, Italy and Spain.

The V gene's germline CDR1 is LNHDA and CDR2 SQIVND (reference sequence). This CDR3 comprises 15 residues. V dropped 3 bases and J dropped 0 bases, with 12 bases sitting between them. As processed by the authors: Amplified reference gene primers provided the basis for estimating nucleated cell counts. Generated by immunoSEQ multiplex PCR, the TCRdb table keeps only in-frame clones and is missing some. The V and J calls and clone size are taken from that table; D and trimming were inferred from the DNA. Seen here are 55,000 or so clones, about nine tenths observed once, and the top ten hold about 8.5%.

J is TRBJ2-7 and V is TRBV19; no clear D gene. Sequencing was carried out using peripheral blood. The source of this sequence is a man in his 60s with active COVID-19. CDR3 nucleotide sequence: TGTGCCAGTAGTATGATGGATACGGGCTCCTACGAGCAGTACTTC. It specifies CASSMMDTGSYEQYF. Variable domain in full (rest from reference TRBV19 and TRBJ2-7): DGGITQSPKYLFRKEGQNVTLSCEQNLNHDAMYWYRQDPGQGLRLIYYSQIVNDFQKGDIAEGYSVSREKKESFPLTVTSAQKNPTAFYLCASSMMDTGSYEQYFGPGTRLTVT.